A single sample gave rise to the 14 T cell receptor beta chains below, sequenced in a study of OX40 agonist ivuxolimab in advanced cancers. Some clones are missing from TCRdb's copy, which holds only in-frame ones; the method was immunoSEQ multiplex PCR. The table has over 65,000 clones, 75% to 90% seen once; the top ten hold around 2.1%. The sample here was CD4+ or CD8+ T cells sorted from blood, taken in a trial of the OX40 agonist ivuxolimab. The source of these receptors is an adult with an advanced solid tumor such as melanoma, head and neck, liver or kidney cancer.

This clone has a handful of counts. The CDR3 here is CASSSRTGRSLGAYNEQFF. Here the CDR3 DNA reads TGTGCCAGCAGCTCCCGGACTGGGAGGTCGTTAGGGGCATACAATGAGCAGTTCTTC. The chain carries TRBV5-4 and TRBJ2-1; a weak D match, TRBD2 (6 bases). V lost 3 bases and J 4 bases, leaving 26 bases between the germline ends. There are 19 residues in the CDR3. The germline V gene has CDR1 SGHNT and CDR2 YYREEE (reference sequence).

The V gene is TRBV2, the J gene TRBJ2-7; D is perhaps TRBD2 (6 bases). The germline gives CDR1 SNHLY, CDR2 FYNNEI. The CDR3 length is 12 residues. Trimming removed 8 bases from V and 4 bases from J, with 12 bases in between. For the CDR3, the DNA is TGTGCCAGCTATCGGGACTTATACGAGCAGTACTTC. This translates into CASYRDLYEQYF.

This chain links TRBV5-4 with TRBJ2-7; D remains ambiguous. Per germline, CDR1 SGHNT and CDR2 YYREEE (reference sequence). The CDR3 is 14 amino acids. With 3 bases removed from V and 0 bases from J, the gap between germline ends came to 10 bases. CDR3 nucleotides: TGTGCCAGCAGCTCACTGGTGAGCTCCTACGAGCAGTACTTC. Translated: CASSSLVSSYEQYF. Full variable domain (remainder filled in from reference TRBV5-4 and TRBJ2-7): ETGVTQSPTHLIKTRGQQVTLRCSSQSGHNTVSWYQQALGQGPQFIFQYYREEENGRGNFPPRFSGLQFPNYSSELNVNALELDDSALYLCASSSLVSSYEQYFGPGTRLTVT.

V gene TRBV7-9 combines with J gene TRBJ2-3; 7 bases line up with TRBD1. The CDR3 spans 16 residues. CDR1 and CDR2 from the germline V gene are SEHNR and FQNEAQ (reference sequence). Trimming cost V 5 bases and J 5 bases; bases outside gene matches: 13. The CDR3 nucleotides read TGTGCCAGCAGCGTGGGACAGACAAACAACGGAGATACGCAGTATTTT. Translating it yields CASSVGQTNNGDTQYF.

The chain joins TRBV18 to TRBJ1-2; TRBD1 is a possible D gene (5 bases). The CDR3 has 12 residues. Germline CDR1 KGHSH, CDR2 LQKENI. Trimming took 3 bases from V and 7 from J, leaving 9 bases between them. The CDR3 coding sequence is TGTGCCAGCTCACCCAGGGAGGCTGGCTACACCTTC. This encodes CASSPREAGYTF.

The J gene is TRBJ1-5, the V gene TRBV5-8; D perhaps matches TRBD1 (5 bases). V was clipped by 4 bases and J by 0 bases, with 11 bases between them. The CDR3 has 15 amino acids. The germline V gene has CDR1 SGHTS and CDR2 YDEGEE. The CDR3 bases are TGTGCCAGCAGCCGGGGGTCGGATAGCAATCAGCCCCAGCATTTT. It yields the protein CASSRGSDSNQPQHF.

The V and J genes are TRBV7-6 and TRBJ2-7; no firm D call. Trimming took 5 bases from V and 1 from J, leaving 12 bases between them. The CDR3 spans 14 residues. In germline, CDR1 is SGHVS, CDR2 FNYEAQ. The CDR3 coding sequence is TGTGCCAGCAGCCAACCCACCCGGTCCTACGAGCAGTACTTC. Its translation: CASSQPTRSYEQYF.

The chain links TRBV14 to TRBJ1-1; D is undetermined. Per the germline V gene, CDR1 is SGHDN and CDR2 is FVKESK. Deletions cut 0 bases from V and 0 bases from J, with 11 bases between. The length of the CDR3 is 16 residues. The CDR3 reads CASSQDRWPMNTEAFF. The CDR3 DNA follows: TGTGCCAGCAGCCAAGATCGTTGGCCTATGAACACTGAAGCTTTCTTT.

V and J are TRBV5-1 and TRBJ2-2; D is possibly TRBD2 (5 bases). V lost 5 bases and J 4 bases, leaving 12 bases between the germline ends. The CDR3 extends over 14 amino acids. Germline V gene lookup returns CDR1 SGHRS and CDR2 YFSETQ. CDR3 coding DNA: TGCGCCAGCAGTGTTGAGGGATCCACCGGGGAGCTGTTTTTT. Its protein product is CASSVEGSTGELFF.

Only a few counts were recorded for this clone. V and J are TRBV7-9 and TRBJ1-6; the D gene is possibly TRBD1 (5 bases). V was trimmed by 3 bases and J by 4 bases, leaving 10 bases between them. CDR3 size: 15 residues. CDR1 and CDR2 from the germline V gene are SEHNR and FQNEAQ (reference sequence). CDR3 sequence: CASSFSGQYNSPLHF. In nucleotides, the CDR3 is TGTGCCAGCAGCTTTTCAGGGCAGTATAATTCACCCCTCCACTTT.

The genes are TRBV6-5 and TRBJ1-1; a possible D gene is TRBD1 (6 bases). V was trimmed by 0 bases and J by 0 bases, leaving 8 bases between them. CDR1 is MNHEY, CDR2 SVGAGI, per germline. This CDR3 comprises 15 residues. DNA of the CDR3: TGTGCCAGCAGTTACTCGACAGGCCTGAACACTGAAGCTTTCTTT. Translated: CASSYSTGLNTEAFF.

V and J are TRBV4-2 and TRBJ2-3; TRBD1 is a possible D gene (5 bases). V lost 3 bases and J lost 6, with 7 bases in between. Germline V gene sequence: CDR1 LGHNA, CDR2 YNFKEQ. The length of the CDR3 is 12 residues. The CDR3, as DNA: TGTGCCAGCAGCCAGACAGACGATACGCAGTATTTT. It translates to CASSQTDDTQYF.

This chain links TRBV5-6 with TRBJ2-1; the D gene is possibly TRBD2 (6 bases). The V gene's germline CDR1 is SGHDT and CDR2 YYEEEE. The CDR3 has 12 residues. Trimming pared 3 bases from V and 12 bases from J, leaving 13 bases between. The CDR3 DNA reads TGTGCCAGCAGCTGGTGGGACTCTGCGCAGTTCTTC. Encoded protein: CASSWWDSAQFF.

V usage is TRBV18 and J usage is TRBJ1-1; the match to TRBD1 covers 12 bases. Germline CDR1 is KGHSH and CDR2 is LQKENI. Trimming at V came to 3 bases and at J to 1 base, leaving 3 bases not matched to a gene. The CDR3 length is 16 residues. CDR3 in amino acids: CASSPGTGGSNTEAFF. The DNA of the CDR3 is TGTGCCAGCTCACCGGGGACAGGGGGCTCGAACACTGAAGCTTTCTTT.